Listed here are 21 T cell receptor beta chains from one sample, sequenced in a study of cytomegalovirus exposure and HLA in healthy donors. Both 60 Vbeta primers and 13 Jbeta primers went into the PCR. TCRdb's table, derived via immunoSEQ multiplex PCR, lists solely in-frame clones and lacks some. The table has around 170,000 clones, 70% to 80% seen once; the top ten hold roughly 1.4%. The specimen sequenced was PBMCs. These receptors originate from a young man in good health and CMV-seronegative.

The chain recombines TRBV30 with TRBJ1-6; TRBD1 aligns across 7 bases. The CDR3 consists of 13 residues. Germline CDR1 reads GTSNPN; CDR2 reads SVGIG (reference sequence). V gave up 5 bases and J gave up 5 bases; unmatched junction bases: 3. The CDR3 sequence is CAWVGQNNSPLHF. The DNA of the CDR3 is TGTGCCTGGGTGGGACAGAATAATTCACCCCTCCACTTT.

CDR3 DNA sequence: TGTGCCAGCAGCCAAGATCAGCGGGGGGACCACAATGAGCAGTTCTTC. Its protein is CASSQDQRGDHNEQFF. The V call is TRBV4-2, the J call TRBJ2-1; 9 nucleotides line up with TRBD2. CDR1 and CDR2 (germline): LGHNA, YNFKEQ. CDR3 length equals 16 residues. Trimming at V came to 0 bases and at J to 5 bases, leaving 5 bases not matched to a gene.

The table lists this clone with a count of one. The chain carries TRBV6-5 and TRBJ2-7, with TRBD1 matching 8 bases. V was clipped by 6 bases and J by 5 bases; unmatched bases: 6. Per the germline V gene, CDR1 is MNHEY and CDR2 is SVGAGI. This CDR3 comprises 13 residues. CDR3 in DNA: TGTGCCAGCAGCCAATCAGGGGGCCACGAGCAGTACTTC. This codes for CASSQSGGHEQYF.

This rearrangement joins TRBV6-5 to TRBJ1-1; tentative D call: TRBD1 (5 bases). The V gene's germline CDR1 is MNHEY and CDR2 SVGAGI. This CDR3 comprises 13 residues. The V and J ends lost 6 bases and 6 bases respectively, with 14 bases between them. The CDR3 DNA reads as TGTGCCAGCAGGTCTTACGCGGGGGCTGAAGCTTTCTTT. Its translation: CASRSYAGAEAFF.

This clone was detected only once. This chain links TRBV28 with TRBJ1-1, with D possibly TRBD1 on 6 matching bases. V gave up 3 bases and J gave up 2 bases, with 16 bases separating them. Germline loops: CDR1 MDHEN, CDR2 SYDVKM. This CDR3 contains 16 residues. Here the CDR3 DNA reads TGTGCCAGCAGTTTTCCGTTGGGGGCGGGTAACACTGAAGCTTTCTTT. It translates to CASSFPLGAGNTEAFF.

V gene TRBV19 combines with J gene TRBJ2-2; the D gene is possibly TRBD2 (5 bases). Germline assignment: CDR1 LNHDA and CDR2 SQIVND (reference sequence). With 3 bases removed from V and 6 bases from J, the gap between germline ends came to 11 bases. The CDR3 is made up of 14 amino acids. The DNA of the CDR3 is TGTGCCAGTAGTATTCGGGAATACGCCGGGGAGCTGTTTTTT. Its translation is CASSIREYAGELFF. Full variable domain (remainder filled in from reference TRBV19 and TRBJ2-2): DGGITQSPKYLFRKEGQNVTLSCEQNLNHDAMYWYRQDPGQGLRLIYYSQIVNDFQKGDIAEGYSVSREKKESFPLTVTSAQKNPTAFYLCASSIREYAGELFFGEGSRLTVL.

The chain uses TRBV25-1 and TRBJ1-3, with 8 bases that match TRBD1. V was pared by 0 bases and J by 6 bases, with 7 bases of the junction left unmatched. The CDR3 is 16 amino acids. Germline lookup yields CDR1 MGHDK and CDR2 SYGVNS. This chain's CDR3 is CASSEYVTGVVNTIYF. The CDR3 bases are TGTGCCAGCAGTGAATACGTGACAGGGGTGGTAAACACCATATATTTT. Together with reference TRBV25-1 and TRBJ1-3, the CDR3 gives the full variable domain: EADIYQTPRYLVIGTGKKITLECSQTMGHDKMYWYQQDPGMELHLIHYSYGVNSTEKGDLSSESTVSRIRTEHFPLTLESARPSHTSQYLCASSEYVTGVVNTIYFGEGSWLTVV.

This clone was counted a few times. The genes are TRBV7-9 and TRBJ1-2; the match to TRBD1 covers 7 bases. In germline, CDR1 is SEHNR, CDR2 FQNEAQ (reference sequence). V was pared by 4 bases and J by 0 bases, with 11 bases of the junction left unmatched. This CDR3 contains 17 residues. DNA of the CDR3: TGTGCCAGCAGCTCCCCGGGACAGTCCGGGCCTAACTATGGCTACACCTTC. This translates into CASSSPGQSGPNYGYTF.

This clone has only a few counts. This chain links TRBV28 with TRBJ1-5; D is unresolved. This CDR3 is 12 amino acids long. Trimming removed 6 bases from V and 7 bases from J, with 10 bases in between. CDR1 and CDR2 from the germline V gene are MDHEN and SYDVKM. CDR3 sequence (DNA): TGTGCCAGCAGGCTGAGGGAGCAGCCCCAGCATTTT. This gives the protein CASRLREQPQHF.

The chain combines TRBV15 with TRBJ1-6; no reliable D call. The CDR3 totals 14 residues. The V gene's germline CDR1 is LNHNV and CDR2 YYDKDF (reference sequence). V shed 2 bases and J shed 5 bases, with 7 bases lying between them. CDR3 coding DNA: TGTGCCACCAGCAGACTAATCGATAATTCACCCCTCCACTTT. Its protein product is CATSRLIDNSPLHF.

The chain couples TRBV11-3 to TRBJ1-1; perhaps TRBD1 as D (5 bases). The germline gives CDR1 SGHNT, CDR2 YENEEA. The CDR3 runs to 13 residues. Trimming stripped 3 bases from V and 7 bases from J, with 12 bases between. CDR3 sequence reads: CASSFPGHVEAFF. The DNA of the CDR3 is TGTGCCAGCAGCTTTCCCGGACACGTTGAAGCTTTCTTT.

V and J are TRBV16 and TRBJ1-5; no reliable D call. Trimming stripped 2 bases from V and 0 bases from J, with 8 bases between. This CDR3 region has 15 residues. Germline lookup yields CDR1 KGHSY and CDR2 FQNENV. The CDR3 bases are TGTGCCAGCAGCCAAGGGCAGTATAGCAATCAGCCCCAGCATTTT. This codes for CASSQGQYSNQPQHF.

The chain recombines TRBV7-2 with TRBJ2-6; 8 bases are a match to TRBD1. CDR3 length equals 17 residues. Germline V gene lookup returns CDR1 SGHTA and CDR2 FQGNSA. Trimming removed 2 bases from V and 2 bases from J; junction bases left unmatched: 5. DNA of the CDR3: TGTGCCAGCAGCTTACAGGGGGCGAAAACTGGGGCCAACGTCCTGACTTTC. This translates into CASSLQGAKTGANVLTF.

This clone was observed a single time. The CDR3, as DNA: TGTGCCAGCAGTGAAGCGCTTGGGACAGAGGCGGATACGCAGTATTTT. Residues: CASSEALGTEADTQYF. The rearrangement joins TRBV2 to TRBJ2-3, with 7 bases aligning to TRBD1. Looked up from germline, CDR1 is SNHLY and CDR2 is FYNNEI. V lost 0 bases to trimming and J lost 6 bases; unmatched junction nucleotides: 9. This CDR3 spans 16 amino acids.

The rearrangement links TRBV4-2 to TRBJ2-7; D ambiguous. V gave up 4 bases and J gave up 0 bases, with 4 bases separating them. The CDR3 contains 12 residues. The germline V gene has CDR1 LGHNA and CDR2 YNFKEQ. The CDR3 DNA reads as TGTGCCAGCAGCCTTCGCTCCTACGAGCAGTACTTC. Translated: CASSLRSYEQYF.

The chain employs TRBV11-2 and TRBJ1-1; TRBD1 aligns across 8 bases. V lost 0 bases and J lost 1; bases outside the gene matches: 1. The CDR3 loop spans 15 amino acids. Germline V gives CDR1 SGHAT, CDR2 FQNNGV. In nucleotides, the CDR3 is TGTGCCAGCAGCTTAGAGGGACAGGCGAACACTGAAGCTTTCTTT. Protein sequence: CASSLEGQANTEAFF.

This sequence joins TRBV2 and TRBJ2-1; TRBD2 matches 8 bases. Germline V gene lookup returns CDR1 SNHLY and CDR2 FYNNEI. This CDR3 contains 16 residues. V lost 2 bases to trimming and J lost 4 bases; unmatched junction nucleotides: 7. The chain's CDR3 is CASSENRGLGYNEQFF. In DNA, the CDR3 is TGTGCCAGCAGTGAAAATAGGGGACTAGGTTACAATGAGCAGTTCTTC.

This rearrangement joins TRBV6-5 to TRBJ1-1, with unresolved D. V lost 0 bases, J lost 0 bases, and 5 bases lay in between. Germline V gene data show CDR1 as MNHEY and CDR2 as SVGAGI. The CDR3 totals 14 residues. This chain's CDR3 is CASSYSTLNTEAFF. As DNA, the CDR3 is TGTGCCAGCAGTTACTCCACTCTGAACACTGAAGCTTTCTTT.

The rearrangement uses TRBV7-2 and TRBJ1-1, with a tentative D call TRBD1 (6 bases). This CDR3 has 12 amino acids. CDR1 SGHTA and CDR2 FQGNSA come from the germline V gene. V was clipped by 8 bases and J by 2 bases, with 9 bases between them. CDR3 sequence reads: CASRGGNTEAFF. The CDR3 region has the DNA TGTGCCAGCCGCGGGGGCAACACTGAAGCTTTCTTT. The variable domain in full, completed from reference TRBV7-2 and TRBJ1-1, reads GAGVSQSPSNKVTEKGKDVELRCDPISGHTALYWYRQSLGQGLEFLIYFQGNSAPDKSGLPSDRFSAERTGGSVSTLTIQRTQQEDSAVYLCASRGGNTEAFFGQGTRLTVV.

The chain joins TRBV7-9 to TRBJ2-7; 7 nucleotides line up with TRBD1. CDR3 length: 15 residues. V gave up 5 bases and J gave up 2 bases; unmatched junction bases: 9. Germline V gene data show CDR1 as SEHNR and CDR2 as FQNEAQ (reference sequence). In nucleotides, the CDR3 is TGTGCCAGCAGCCAAGGACAGGTTGCCACCTACGAGCAGTACTTC. Amino acid sequence: CASSQGQVATYEQYF.

J is TRBJ2-2 and V is TRBV29-1; possibly TRBD2 for D (6 bases). V shed 5 bases and J shed 0 bases, with 13 bases lying between them. In germline, CDR1 is SQVTM, CDR2 ANQGSEA. CDR3 length: 15 amino acids. In DNA, the CDR3 is TGCAGCGTTTCCATAGCGGCCTCGAACACCGGGGAGCTGTTTTTT. It specifies CSVSIAASNTGELFF.